A single sample is the source of the 7 T cell receptor beta chains below, sequenced in a study of OX40 agonist ivuxolimab in advanced cancers. TCRdb's copy holds only in-frame clones and misses some; the assay was immunoSEQ multiplex PCR. Altogether about 64,000 clones are present, approximately 90% being singletons, with the ten largest covering approximately 3%. The material was CD4+ or CD8+ T cells sorted from blood, obtained in a trial of the OX40 agonist ivuxolimab. Receptors were obtained from an adult with an advanced solid tumor such as melanoma, head and neck, liver or kidney cancer.

The rearrangement joins TRBV18 to TRBJ1-3, with D possibly TRBD1 on 5 matching bases. CDR1 and CDR2 from the germline V gene are KGHSH and LQKENI. This CDR3 region has 18 residues. Trimming stripped 5 bases from V and 0 bases from J, with 20 bases between. The CDR3 loop reads CASSVTPIGGYSGNTIYF. The CDR3 DNA reads TGTGCCAGCTCAGTAACGCCTATCGGGGGGTACTCTGGAAACACCATATATTTT.

The chain carries TRBV6-1 and TRBJ1-2, with D possibly being TRBD1 (5 bases). The CDR3 is made up of 15 amino acids. Germline V gene lookup returns CDR1 MNHNS and CDR2 SASEGT. Trimming took off 2 bases at V and 3 bases at J, with 13 bases between the two ends. As DNA, the CDR3 is TGTGCCAGCAGTGAACCGGGACTGCTCCACTATGGCTACACCTTC. Protein: CASSEPGLLHYGYTF.

The rearrangement uses TRBV28 and TRBJ1-2, with D perhaps matching TRBD1 (6 bases). Germline V gene data show CDR1 as MDHEN and CDR2 as SYDVKM. Trimming cost V 3 bases and J 4 bases, with 15 bases left between them. The CDR3 covers 15 residues. The CDR3 DNA reads TGTGCCAGCAGTTTTTTTGGGGGCAGACCCTATGGCTACACCTTC. Translating gives CASSFFGGRPYGYTF.

CDR3 loop: CASSNRRRGPGNTIYF. In DNA form, the CDR3 reads TGTGCCAGCAGTAATAGAAGAAGAGGGCCTGGAAACACCATATATTTT. The V and J genes are TRBV6-8 and TRBJ1-3; no reliable D call. Germline V CDR1 and CDR2: MNHGY, SAAAGT. The CDR3 sequence is 16 residues long. Trimming removed 5 bases from V and 2 bases from J, with 16 bases in between.

The J gene is TRBJ2-2, the V gene TRBV6-5, with 8 bases that match TRBD1. The germline V gene has CDR1 MNHEY and CDR2 SVGAGI. J lost 8 bases, V lost 4 bases, and 12 bases had no gene match. The CDR3 loop spans 16 amino acids. The CDR3 reads CASSSPRQGARGELFF. The CDR3 DNA reads as TGTGCCAGCAGTTCACCACGGCAGGGGGCGAGGGGGGAGCTGTTTTTT.

This sequence joins TRBV7-2 and TRBJ1-5; 7 bases fit TRBD1. CDR3 length: 14 amino acids. V was pared by 1 base and J by 6 bases, with 3 bases of the junction left unmatched. Germline V CDR1 and CDR2: SGHTA, FQGNSA. The CDR3 DNA follows: TGTGCCAGCAGCTTAGGCAAGGGGGCTCAGCCCCAGCATTTT. It yields the protein CASSLGKGAQPQHF.

The rearrangement joins TRBV27 to TRBJ2-5; tentative D call: TRBD2 (6 bases). V was clipped by 0 bases and J by 2 bases, with 10 bases between them. This CDR3 has 15 residues. Germline V lookup: CDR1 MNHEY, CDR2 SMNVEV (reference sequence). The CDR3 nucleotides read TGTGCCAGCAGTTTATCGAACGCGGGGCAAGAGACCCAGTACTTC. The encoded protein is CASSLSNAGQETQYF.